These T cell receptor beta chains were read from a single sample in a study of blood T cell repertoires in COVID-19. The method was immunoSEQ multiplex PCR; TCRdb's version includes in-frame clones alone and lacks a portion of them. The data contain about 190,000 clones, about four fifths of them seen just once; the ten biggest clones take up over 9.5%. Sequenced material: peripheral blood. The receptors derive from an elderly woman with active or convalescent COVID-19. CDR3s include the opening cysteine and the closing phenylalanine or tryptophan. D genes are given only for firm matches. Some rows mark clone size as missing; the rest say once, few, many or name a class of expanded clone.

v_gene: TRBV5-4; j_gene: TRBJ2-7; abundance: .; d_gene: TRBD2; CDR3nt: TGTGCCAGCAGCACTGGACTAGCGGGAGTACCCGAGCAGTACTTC; CDR3aa: CASSTGLAGVPEQYF
v_gene: TRBV5-1; j_gene: TRBJ2-6; abundance: once; d_gene: .; CDR3nt: TGCGCCAGCAGCTTTCGAACAGGGCCTGGGGCCAACGTCCTGACTTTC; CDR3aa: CASSFRTGPGANVLTF
v_gene: TRBV5-1; j_gene: TRBJ2-5; abundance: once; d_gene: TRBD2; CDR3nt: TGCGCCAGCAGCTTGGGGGTAGCGGGAGGGTCCATACAAGAGACCCAGTACTTC; CDR3aa: CASSLGVAGGSIQETQYF
v_gene: TRBV4-1; j_gene: TRBJ2-1; abundance: .; d_gene: .; CDR3nt: TGCGCCAGCAGCCAAGTACTATCCTACTACAATGAGCAGTTCTTC; CDR3aa: CASSQVLSYYNEQFF
v_gene: TRBV7-6; j_gene: TRBJ1-5; abundance: .; d_gene: .; CDR3nt: TGTGCCAGCAGCTGGCCATCGCAGCCCCAGCATTTT; CDR3aa: CASSWPSQPQHF
v_gene: TRBV5-1; j_gene: TRBJ2-3; abundance: .; d_gene: .; CDR3nt: TGCGCCAGCAGCAACCCAAGCCGTGGCACAGATACGCAGTATTTT; CDR3aa: CASSNPSRGTDTQYF
v_gene: TRBV19; j_gene: TRBJ2-1; abundance: once; d_gene: .; CDR3nt: TGTGCCAGTAGTATAGATGCCAGGGGTGTCTACAATGAGCAGTTCTTC; CDR3aa: CASSIDARGVYNEQFF
v_gene: TRBV5-4; j_gene: TRBJ2-1; abundance: .; d_gene: TRBD2; CDR3nt: TGTGCCAGCACCATAGCGGGAGGAACCTACAATGAGCAGTTCTTC; CDR3aa: CASTIAGGTYNEQFF
v_gene: TRBV4-2; j_gene: TRBJ2-5; abundance: .; d_gene: TRBD2; CDR3nt: TGTGCCAGCAGCAGGACTAGCGGACAACAAGAGACCCAGTACTTC; CDR3aa: CASSRTSGQQETQYF
v_gene: TRBV12-3/TRBV12-4; j_gene: TRBJ1-6; abundance: once; d_gene: .; CDR3nt: TGTGCCAGCAGTGACAGGAGCTATTCACCCCTCCACTTT; CDR3aa: CASSDRSYSPLHF
v_gene: TRBV4-2; j_gene: TRBJ1-2; abundance: few; d_gene: .; CDR3nt: TGTGCCAGCAGCCAAGGTTTAATGGAGCGCTATGGCTACACCTTC; CDR3aa: CASSQGLMERYGYTF
v_gene: TRBV5-4; j_gene: TRBJ2-1; abundance: .; d_gene: .; CDR3nt: TGTGCCAGCAGCCTGGACAGAGCCTCCTACAATGAGCAGTTCTTC; CDR3aa: CASSLDRASYNEQFF
v_gene: TRBV28; j_gene: TRBJ1-2; abundance: many; d_gene: TRBD1; CDR3nt: TGTGCCAGCAGTTTGCAGGGGGCGGGGAGCTATGGCTACACCTTC; CDR3aa: CASSLQGAGSYGYTF
v_gene: TRBV28; j_gene: TRBJ2-7; abundance: .; d_gene: .; CDR3nt: TGTGCCAGTGTCACTAGCCGAAACTACGAGCAGTACTTC; CDR3aa: CASVTSRNYEQYF
v_gene: TRBV28; j_gene: TRBJ2-3; abundance: .; d_gene: TRBD2; CDR3nt: TGTGCCAGCCCCTCCCGACTAGCGGGAGTTGCAGATACGCAGTATTTT; CDR3aa: CASPSRLAGVADTQYF
v_gene: TRBV28; j_gene: TRBJ2-7; abundance: .; d_gene: .; CDR3nt: TGTGCCAGCAGCACCTCGGGACATGACTACGAGCAGTACTTC; CDR3aa: CASSTSGHDYEQYF
v_gene: TRBV5-1; j_gene: TRBJ2-5; abundance: few; d_gene: TRBD2; CDR3nt: TGCGCCAGCAGCTCGACTAGCGGGAGGTTGGGGGAGACCCAGTACTTC; CDR3aa: CASSSTSGRLGETQYF